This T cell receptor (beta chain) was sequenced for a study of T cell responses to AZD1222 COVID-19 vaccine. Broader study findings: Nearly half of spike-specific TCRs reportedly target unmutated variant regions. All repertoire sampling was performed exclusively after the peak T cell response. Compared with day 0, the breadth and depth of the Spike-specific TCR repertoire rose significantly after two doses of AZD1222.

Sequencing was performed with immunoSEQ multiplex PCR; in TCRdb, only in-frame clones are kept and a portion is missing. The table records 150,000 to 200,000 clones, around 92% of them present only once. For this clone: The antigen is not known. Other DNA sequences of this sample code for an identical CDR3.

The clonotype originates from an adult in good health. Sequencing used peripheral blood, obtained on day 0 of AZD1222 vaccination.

CDR3 nucleotide sequence: TGCAGCGTTGAAGTAGGAAACACCATATATTTT. Amino acid sequence: CSVEVGNTIYF. This rearrangement joins TRBV29-1 to TRBJ1-3; no definite D call. Germline values: CDR1 SQVTM, CDR2 ANQGSEA. Trimming pared 1 base from V and 4 bases from J, leaving 2 bases between. The CDR3 totals 11 residues.